These T cell receptor beta chains were read from a single sample in a study of control samples from healthy donors and cancer patients. Only in-frame clones appear in the TCRdb table, and some are missing; sequencing was by immunoSEQ multiplex PCR. The sample comprises under 95,000 clones, roughly nine tenths of which are singletons, and roughly 0.9% rests with the top ten. The sample comprised blood. The receptors originated from a woman aged 25 to 45 in good health. CDR3s include the opening cysteine and the closing phenylalanine or tryptophan. D genes are given only for firm matches. Rows may omit the clone size; those that give it use once, few, many or a size class.

J gene | V gene | D gene | clone size | CDR3 DNA | CDR3 protein
TRBJ2-7 | TRBV5-6 | TRBD1 | few | TGTGCCAGCAGCCGGGGACAGGGGATCTACGAGCAGTACTTC | CASSRGQGIYEQYF
TRBJ1-6 | TRBV4-2 | TRBD1 | NA | TGTGCCAGCAGCCCCGGACAGGGCGGATCACCCCTCCACTTT | CASSPGQGGSPLHF
TRBJ2-3 | TRBV30 | NA | NA | TGTGCCTGGTTCACCGGGTTAGGCACAGATACGCAGTATTTT | CAWFTGLGTDTQYF
TRBJ1-2 | TRBV27 | NA | NA | TGTGCCAGCAGTTTTAAGCCGGGGAGCCAATATGGCTACACCTTC | CASSFKPGSQYGYTF
TRBJ1-3 | TRBV7-2 | NA | NA | TGTGCCAGCAGCGCCGGGGGTTCTGGAAACACCATATATTTT | CASSAGGSGNTIYF
TRBJ2-2 | TRBV28 | NA | once | TGTGCCAGCAGTTTATTGGGTACGGCGAACACCGGGGAGCTGTTTTTT | CASSLLGTANTGELFF
TRBJ2-2 | TRBV7-2 | NA | NA | TGTGCCAGCAGCTTAGGGTCTAACACCGGGGAGCTGTTTTTT | CASSLGSNTGELFF
TRBJ1-3 | TRBV6-1 | NA | few | TGTGCCAGCAGTGAAGCGGCCGGTGGAAACACCATATATTTT | CASSEAAGGNTIYF
TRBJ1-6 | TRBV25-1 | NA | NA | TGTGCCAGCAGTGAATGGGGCAACGGGAATTCACCCCTCCACTTT | CASSEWGNGNSPLHF
TRBJ1-1 | TRBV7-9 | NA | NA | TGTGCCAGCAGCTTAGAGGTTGACACTGAAGCTTTCTTT | CASSLEVDTEAFF
TRBJ1-5 | TRBV27 | NA | NA | TGTGCCAGCAGCCCTTCTGGGAGGTACAATCAGCCCCAGCATTTT | CASSPSGRYNQPQHF
TRBJ2-3 | TRBV2 | TRBD1 | NA | TGTGCCAGCAGGGACAGGGTATACCCAGATACGCAGTATTTT | CASRDRVYPDTQYF
TRBJ1-2 | TRBV5-4 | NA | NA | TGTGCCAGCAGCTCCAGACTGACAGCGGCATATGGCTACACCTTC | CASSSRLTAAYGYTF
TRBJ2-7 | TRBV6-1 | TRBD2 | NA | TGTGCCAGCAGTGAGGGGGGACTAGCGGGATTTCCACGGATCTACGAGCAGTACTTC | CASSEGGLAGFPRIYEQYF
TRBJ2-2 | TRBV5-1 | NA | once | TGCGCCAGCAGCTTAGGTGTCGGGGGCAGCGACGGGGAGCTGTTTTTT | CASSLGVGGSDGELFF
TRBJ2-3 | TRBV13 | NA | NA | TGTGCCAGCAGCTTAGTTCGGGAGACGGCGACAGATACGCAGTATTTT | CASSLVRETATDTQYF
TRBJ1-2 | TRBV6-1 | NA | few | TGTGCCAGCAGTGAAGAATGGGCGAGGGGACGGGGACGGTTCTATGGCTACACCTTC | CASSEEWARGRGRFYGYTF
TRBJ1-1 | TRBV7-9 | NA | NA | TGTGCCAGCAGCTTAGCACCGCTCACTGAAGCTTTCTTT | CASSLAPLTEAFF
TRBJ2-1 | TRBV29-1 | TRBD2 | once | TGCAGCGTTAGCGGGGGGGTGTCCTACAATGAGCAGTTCTTC | CSVSGGVSYNEQFF
TRBJ1-2 | TRBV14 | NA | once | TGTGCCAGCAGCCAAGGTTTCGTCAGGGACCTAACTCCTGACTATGGCTACACCTTC | CASSQGFVRDLTPDYGYTF
TRBJ2-7 | TRBV29-1 | TRBD1 | NA | TGCAGCGACCCCAGGGGGCGTATATACGAGCAGTACTTC | CSDPRGRIYEQYF
TRBJ1-5 | TRBV7-8 | NA | NA | TGTGCCAGCAGCTTAGAGCTAGTTAACAATCAGCCCCAGCATTTT | CASSLELVNNQPQHF
TRBJ2-2 | TRBV6-5 | TRBD2 | few | TGTGCCAGCAGACAAATAGCGGGGGCCACCGGGGAGCTGTTTTTT | CASRQIAGATGELFF
TRBJ2-7 | TRBV2 | TRBD2 | NA | TGTGCCAGCAGTATGCTAGCGGGAATCACCTACGAGCAGTACTTC | CASSMLAGITYEQYF
TRBJ2-3 | TRBV6-2/TRBV6-3 | TRBD1 | NA | TGTGCCAGCAGTTACTCCATTGACAGGGCGTGGAGCACAGATACGCAGTATTTT | CASSYSIDRAWSTDTQYF